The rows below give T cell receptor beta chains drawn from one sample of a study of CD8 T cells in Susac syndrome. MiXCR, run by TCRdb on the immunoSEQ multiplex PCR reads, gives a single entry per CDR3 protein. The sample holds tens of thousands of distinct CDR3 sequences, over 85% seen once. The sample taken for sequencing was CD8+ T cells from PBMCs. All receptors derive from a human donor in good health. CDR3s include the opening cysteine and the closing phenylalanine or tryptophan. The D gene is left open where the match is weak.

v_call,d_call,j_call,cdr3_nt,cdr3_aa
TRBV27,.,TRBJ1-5,TGTGCCAGCTCTTCTGGGGGGCCAGGACAGCCCCAGCATTTT,CASSSGGPGQPQHF
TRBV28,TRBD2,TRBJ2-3,TGTGCCAGCAGTTCTGGGACTACCACAGATACGCAGTATTTT,CASSSGTTTDTQYF
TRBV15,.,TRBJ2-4,TGTGCCACCAGCGGACGCAGGAGGGACATTCAGTACTTC,CATSGRRRDIQYF
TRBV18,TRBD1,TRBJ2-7,TGTGCCAGCTCAGGTTCCGGGACAGGGGCTTACGAGCAGTACTTC,CASSGSGTGAYEQYF
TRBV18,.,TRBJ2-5,TGTGCCAGCTCACCGGAAGAAGAGACCCAGTACTTC,CASSPEEETQYF
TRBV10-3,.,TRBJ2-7,TGTGCCGTAAGGGACCCTCCACACGAGCAGTACTTC,CAVRDPPHEQYF
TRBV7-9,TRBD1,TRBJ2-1,TGTGCCAGCAGCACCTCGGGACAGTACAATGAGCAGTTCTTC,CASSTSGQYNEQFF
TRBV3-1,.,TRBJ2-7,TGTGCCAGCAGCCCCAAAAGTGTGGCGCCCTACGAGCAGTACTTC,CASSPKSVAPYEQYF
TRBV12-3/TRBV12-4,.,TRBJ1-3,TGTGCCAGCAGTTCGACAGGACCTGGAAACACCATATATTTT,CASSSTGPGNTIYF
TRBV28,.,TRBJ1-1,TGTGCCAGCAGTTTTCTATTGGGGGTCACTGAAGCTTTCTTT,CASSFLLGVTEAFF
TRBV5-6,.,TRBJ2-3,TGTGCCAGCAGCTTTGGGACCCACACAGATACGCAGTATTTT,CASSFGTHTDTQYF
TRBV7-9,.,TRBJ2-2,TGTGCCAGCAGCTTAGCACCGACCGTGAACACCGGGGAGCTGTTTTTT,CASSLAPTVNTGELFF
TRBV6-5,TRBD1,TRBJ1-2,TGTGCCAGCAGATCCCCGGGACAGGGGGTGGGTGGCTACACCTTC,CASRSPGQGVGGYTF
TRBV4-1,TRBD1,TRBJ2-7,TGCGCCAGCAGCCAGACAGGGGGCGCATCCTACGAGCAGTACTTC,CASSQTGGASYEQYF
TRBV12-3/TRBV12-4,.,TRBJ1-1,TGTGCCAGCAGTCATCCGACAGGTTTTGCTGAAGCTTTCTTT,CASSHPTGFAEAFF